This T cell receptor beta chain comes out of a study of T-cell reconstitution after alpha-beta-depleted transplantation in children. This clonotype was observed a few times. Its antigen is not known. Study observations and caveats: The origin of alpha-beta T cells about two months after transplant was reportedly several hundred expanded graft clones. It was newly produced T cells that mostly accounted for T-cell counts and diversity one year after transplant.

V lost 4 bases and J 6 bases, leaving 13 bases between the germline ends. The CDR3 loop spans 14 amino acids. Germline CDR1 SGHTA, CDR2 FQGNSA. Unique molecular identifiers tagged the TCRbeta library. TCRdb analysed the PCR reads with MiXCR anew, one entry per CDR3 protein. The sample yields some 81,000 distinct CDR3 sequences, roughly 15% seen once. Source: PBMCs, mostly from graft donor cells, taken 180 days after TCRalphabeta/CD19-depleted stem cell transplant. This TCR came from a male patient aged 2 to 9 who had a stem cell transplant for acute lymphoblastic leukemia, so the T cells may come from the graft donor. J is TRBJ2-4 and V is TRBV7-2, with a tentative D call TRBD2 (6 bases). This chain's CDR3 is CASSWERRGNIQYF. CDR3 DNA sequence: TGTGCCAGCAGCTGGGAGAGGCGGGGAAACATTCAGTACTTC.